The entry below describes one TCR beta chain. Antigen: not known. This entry is derived from a study of blood T cells in healthy people across ages. Notes on the study in general: Observed TCR beta diversity per million T cells went down as age went up. This fall followed a roughly linear course with age. The study found more naive CD4+ cells and higher diversity in long-lived than aged donors. Naive T cell percentage showed a strong correlation with TCR beta diversity.

This CDR3 is built from 16 residues. CDR1 and CDR2 (germline): SGHAT, FQDESV (reference sequence). The authors ran a second PCR of about 7 to 11 cycles using a sample-barcoded 5' primer and a J-beta primer mix. With 12 random nucleotides, a template-switch adaptor tagged each individual cDNA molecule. TCRdb recomputed calls from the 5' RACE reads with MiXCR, one row per CDR3 protein. This table holds hundreds of thousands of distinct CDR3 sequences, approximately 67% found once. This TCR was sampled from a young man in good health. This sequence joins TRBV11-1 and TRBJ2-7; 7 positions match TRBD2. With the DNA end fitting TRBJ2-5 better, the J assignment may be wrong. Sequenced sample: blood. The DNA for the CDR3 is TGTGCCAGCAGCTTACGTGAGACTAGCAGGGCGGAGACCCAGTACTTC. Its translation is CASSLRETSRAETQYF.